These T cell receptor beta chains were read from a single sample in a study of shared clonotypes between healthy human individuals. Profiled with immunoSEQ multiplex PCR; TCRdb holds only in-frame clones, not every one. The sample includes 1,500,000 or so clones, around 97% seen only once; the top ten take about 1%. Material for sequencing was naive CD4+ T cells sorted from blood. The receptors here all came from a man aged 25-45 years in good health. Both conserved end residues are part of each CDR3. The order of the fields is V gene, D gene, J gene, CDR3 DNA, CDR3 protein. D genes are given only for firm matches.

v_call: TRBV27; d_call: .; j_call: TRBJ2-3; cdr3_nt: TGTGCCAGCAGCCTTCCAGGACTCGGTGTGGTTGGTACGCAGTATTTT; cdr3_aa: CASSLPGLGVVGTQYF
v_call: TRBV4-1; d_call: .; j_call: TRBJ2-6; cdr3_nt: TGCGCCAGCAGCCAAGTAGCGACAGAAAGCTCTGGGGCCAACGTCCTGACTTTC; cdr3_aa: CASSQVATESSGANVLTF
v_call: TRBV28; d_call: .; j_call: TRBJ2-1; cdr3_nt: TGTGCCAGCAGACAAATGGGGACTGCCACCAATAATGAGCAGTTCTTC; cdr3_aa: CASRQMGTATNNEQFF
v_call: TRBV7-9; d_call: .; j_call: TRBJ2-3; cdr3_nt: TGTGCCAGCAGCCGACGACCCGGTGGGGATACGCAGTATTTT; cdr3_aa: CASSRRPGGDTQYF
v_call: TRBV18; d_call: .; j_call: TRBJ2-2; cdr3_nt: TGTGCCAGCTCACTAGTCCAACGGTGGGGCACCGGGGAGCTGTTTTTT; cdr3_aa: CASSLVQRWGTGELFF
v_call: TRBV6-9; d_call: .; j_call: TRBJ2-7; cdr3_nt: TGTGCCAGCAGTGCGAAATACGAGCAGTACTTC; cdr3_aa: CASSAKYEQYF
v_call: TRBV7-9; d_call: .; j_call: TRBJ2-1; cdr3_nt: TGTGCCAGCAGCTCCCGCGGTCCTGAGCAGTTCTTC; cdr3_aa: CASSSRGPEQFF
v_call: TRBV6-1; d_call: .; j_call: TRBJ2-7; cdr3_nt: TGTGCCAGCATGACTAGGGAGGACTCCTACGAGCAGTACTTC; cdr3_aa: CASMTREDSYEQYF
v_call: TRBV4-3; d_call: .; j_call: TRBJ1-1; cdr3_nt: TGCGCCAGCAGCCTAACCCCCGATACTGAAGCTTTCTTT; cdr3_aa: CASSLTPDTEAFF
v_call: TRBV2; d_call: .; j_call: TRBJ2-2; cdr3_nt: TGTGCCAGCAGTGAAGTCGTAGGATCCACCGGGGAGCTGTTTTTT; cdr3_aa: CASSEVVGSTGELFF
v_call: TRBV7-2; d_call: .; j_call: TRBJ2-1; cdr3_nt: TGTGCCAGCAGCTTAGGGGTTAGTCGGGGCGATGAGCAGTTCTTC; cdr3_aa: CASSLGVSRGDEQFF
v_call: TRBV19; d_call: .; j_call: TRBJ2-2; cdr3_nt: TGTGCCAGTAGTATTGGGTTGGGCAGAAAAAACACCGGGGAGCTGTTTTTT; cdr3_aa: CASSIGLGRKNTGELFF
v_call: TRBV2; d_call: .; j_call: TRBJ2-7; cdr3_nt: TGTGCCATCGACCGGGACTTATTTACCTACGAGCAGTACTTC; cdr3_aa: CAIDRDLFTYEQYF
v_call: TRBV15; d_call: TRBD1; j_call: TRBJ2-1; cdr3_nt: TGTGCCACCAGCAGAGAAGGGGGACAGTACAATGAGCAGTTCTTC; cdr3_aa: CATSREGGQYNEQFF
v_call: TRBV9; d_call: .; j_call: TRBJ2-1; cdr3_nt: TGTGCCAGCAGCGCTGATTTAGGAATCGGTAATGAGCAGTTCTTC; cdr3_aa: CASSADLGIGNEQFF
v_call: TRBV6-5; d_call: TRBD2; j_call: TRBJ2-7; cdr3_nt: TGTGCCAGCAGCGGACTAGCGGGGTCCTACGAGCAGTACTTC; cdr3_aa: CASSGLAGSYEQYF
v_call: TRBV6-5; d_call: .; j_call: TRBJ2-1; cdr3_nt: TGTGCCAGCAGTCCTATGTGGGGGTCCTACAATGAGCAGTTCTTC; cdr3_aa: CASSPMWGSYNEQFF
v_call: TRBV11-2; d_call: TRBD2; j_call: TRBJ2-3; cdr3_nt: TGTGCCAGCAGCTTAGTTGGGGGACTAGCACCAGATACGCAGTATTTT; cdr3_aa: CASSLVGGLAPDTQYF
v_call: TRBV28; d_call: .; j_call: TRBJ2-4; cdr3_nt: TGTGCCAGCAGTTTCCGGGGACTCATAGCCAAAAACATTCAGTACTTC; cdr3_aa: CASSFRGLIAKNIQYF
v_call: TRBV20-1; d_call: .; j_call: TRBJ2-7; cdr3_nt: TGCAGTGCCGCCTTTCTGGAGCAGTACTTC; cdr3_aa: CSAAFLEQYF
v_call: TRBV2; d_call: .; j_call: TRBJ2-1; cdr3_nt: TGTGCCAGCAGTGAAGTTGTGTCGTACAATGAGCAGTTCTTC; cdr3_aa: CASSEVVSYNEQFF
v_call: TRBV10-3; d_call: .; j_call: TRBJ2-1; cdr3_nt: TGTGCCATCAGTGAGGATTCAGGGCACGAGCAGTTCTTC; cdr3_aa: CAISEDSGHEQFF
v_call: TRBV2; d_call: TRBD2; j_call: TRBJ2-7; cdr3_nt: TGTGCCAGCAGTGCGGGGACTACCGAGTACTCATACGAGCAGTACTTC; cdr3_aa: CASSAGTTEYSYEQYF
v_call: TRBV10-2; d_call: TRBD2; j_call: TRBJ2-7; cdr3_nt: TGCGCCAGCAGTGTTAGCGGGGGACCCTACGAGCAGTACTTC; cdr3_aa: CASSVSGGPYEQYF
v_call: TRBV28; d_call: .; j_call: TRBJ1-4; cdr3_nt: TGTGCCAGCAGTCTTGGCCCCGGTCGAGGTGATGAAAAACTGTTTTTT; cdr3_aa: CASSLGPGRGDEKLFF
v_call: TRBV15; d_call: .; j_call: TRBJ2-7; cdr3_nt: TGTGCCACCAGCAGAGCTCCCTCCTACGAGCAGTACTTC; cdr3_aa: CATSRAPSYEQYF
v_call: TRBV4-1; d_call: .; j_call: TRBJ2-3; cdr3_nt: TGCGCCAGCAGCCGCCCGGGACGGGGCACAGATACGCAGTATTTT; cdr3_aa: CASSRPGRGTDTQYF
v_call: TRBV28; d_call: .; j_call: TRBJ2-3; cdr3_nt: TGTGCCAGCAAGACGGGAGATACGCAGTATTTT; cdr3_aa: CASKTGDTQYF
v_call: TRBV18; d_call: .; j_call: TRBJ2-1; cdr3_nt: TGTGCCAGCTCACACTCTATCAGCTCCTACAATGAGCAGTTCTTC; cdr3_aa: CASSHSISSYNEQFF
v_call: TRBV5-1; d_call: .; j_call: TRBJ2-1; cdr3_nt: TGCGCCAGCAGCTTGGGGACAGTAAATGAGCAGTTCTTC; cdr3_aa: CASSLGTVNEQFF
v_call: TRBV6-6; d_call: TRBD1; j_call: TRBJ2-5; cdr3_nt: TGTGCCAGCAGTTACGCGGGACAGGGGGAAGAGACCCAGTACTTC; cdr3_aa: CASSYAGQGEETQYF